This T cell receptor beta chain stems from a study of cytomegalovirus exposure and HLA in healthy donors. Trimming shortened V by 2 bases and J by 7 bases, and 18 bases separated the two germline ends. This CDR3 spans 16 amino acids. In germline, CDR1 is MNHEY, CDR2 SVGAGI. As concerns this clone: No antigen is known for it.

The study ran its PCR with 60 Vbeta and 13 Jbeta primers. Repertoires were generated with immunoSEQ multiplex PCR, while TCRdb's copy carries only in-frame clones and drops some. The sample records fewer than 85,000 clones, roughly 70% being singletons. Study conclusions and caveats: In a later analysis, DRB1 alleles had the most associated TCRs; HLA-C alleles the fewest. Accurate predictions that matched the HLA-A and HLA-B alleles of most subjects were reportedly made from TCR beta sequences. The study labeled 150 to 200 TCR beta chains cytomegalovirus-associated.

V is TRBV6-5 and J is TRBJ1-3; a weak D match, TRBD1 (5 bases). Material for sequencing was PBMCs. This sequence was found in a woman in her thirties or forties in good health and CMV-seropositive. The DNA of the CDR3 is TGTGCCAGCAGTTACGACGCCGCTGACAGAACGAACACCATATATTTT. It translates to CASSYDAADRTNTIYF.